Shown below are 11 T cell receptor beta chains from a single sample sequenced in a study of cytomegalovirus exposure and HLA in healthy donors. Use of 60 Vbeta and 13 Jbeta primers characterized the PCR. The assay was immunoSEQ multiplex PCR, and TCRdb's table has in-frame clones only and misses some. The profile covers 150,000 to 200,000 clones, with roughly three quarters appearing a single time and 4.7% taken by the ten largest. Sequenced: PBMCs. These receptors all stem from a man between 18 and 35 years old in good health and CMV-seropositive.

The rearrangement links TRBV11-2 to TRBJ2-2, with TRBD1 identical over 7 bases. CDR1 and CDR2 (germline): SGHAT, FQNNGV. The CDR3 extends over 13 amino acids. The J segment lost 8 bases and the V segment lost 5 bases, leaving 5 bases of the junction unmatched. For the CDR3, the DNA is TGTGCCAGCAGCCCGGGACAGAAAGGGGAGCTGTTTTTT. This gives the protein CASSPGQKGELFF.

This clone showed up just a few times. The chain combines TRBV25-1 with TRBJ2-1, with D perhaps matching TRBD1 (6 bases). Trimming pared 2 bases from V and 2 bases from J, leaving 19 bases between. The CDR3 totals 18 residues. CDR1 and CDR2 from the germline V gene are MGHDK and SYGVNS. CDR3 sequence: CASSEISSGALPYNEQFF. The CDR3 region has the DNA TGTGCCAGCAGTGAAATCTCATCAGGGGCCCTACCCTACAATGAGCAGTTCTTC.

The chain carries TRBV5-4 and TRBJ2-5; D possibly corresponds to TRBD2 (7 bases). Germline CDR1 is SGHNT and CDR2 is YYREEE (reference sequence). The V and J ends lost 3 bases and 4 bases respectively, with 22 bases between them. The CDR3 covers 17 residues. The CDR3 sequence: CASSSKTGGGSAETQYF. The CDR3, as DNA: TGTGCCAGCAGCTCGAAGACGGGGGGCGGGAGCGCAGAGACCCAGTACTTC.

V is TRBV5-1 and J is TRBJ1-1; D is ambiguous. Germline CDR1 is SGHRS and CDR2 is YFSETQ. This CDR3 contains 13 residues. V lost 3 bases and J 2 bases, leaving 8 bases between the germline ends. The CDR3 sequence: CASSSEPNTEAFF. The CDR3 nucleotides are TGCGCCAGCAGCTCAGAACCTAACACTGAAGCTTTCTTT.

The V and J genes are TRBV6-1 and TRBJ2-3, with TRBD1 matching over 11 bases. J lost 3 bases, V lost 4 bases, and 3 bases had no gene match. The germline CDR1 and CDR2 sequences are MNHNS and SASEGT. The CDR3 runs to 15 residues. CDR3 sequence (DNA): TGTGCCAGCAGTGGCCGGGACAGGGGGACAGATACGCAGTATTTT. Translated, it gives CASSGRDRGTDTQYF.

The chain combines TRBV2 with TRBJ2-3; 7 positions agree with TRBD1. This CDR3 has 14 residues. CDR1 SNHLY and CDR2 FYNNEI come from the germline V gene. With 5 bases clipped from V and 6 bases from J, the junction kept 8 bases outside the gene matches. As DNA, the CDR3 is TGTGCCAGCAGTCTGGACAGGCCCCCGGATACGCAGTATTTT. Protein product: CASSLDRPPDTQYF.

The chain combines TRBV15 with TRBJ1-1; D possibly corresponds to TRBD1 (5 bases). The CDR3 contains 13 residues. Trimming stripped 4 bases from V and 0 bases from J, with 6 bases between. Germline V lookup: CDR1 LNHNV, CDR2 YYDKDF (reference sequence). CDR3 in amino acids: CATSIQVNTEAFF. In DNA form, the CDR3 reads TGTGCCACCAGCATACAGGTGAACACTGAAGCTTTCTTT.

The chain is built from TRBV11-2 and TRBJ1-2, with 7 nucleotides matching TRBD1. CDR3 length: 14 amino acids. With V trimmed by 1 base and J by 8 bases, 7 bases remained unmatched. Germline V CDR1 and CDR2: SGHAT, FQNNGV. The CDR3 bases are TGTGCCAGCAGCTTAGGACAGGGAGTTGGAGGCTACACCTTC. Translation gives CASSLGQGVGGYTF.

This sequence joins TRBV5-6 and TRBJ2-3; D perhaps matches TRBD1 (5 bases). The germline gives CDR1 SGHDT, CDR2 YYEEEE. The V and J ends lost 7 bases and 5 bases respectively, with 20 bases between them. This CDR3 has 15 residues. CDR3 amino acids: CASDMGQTKQDTQYF. DNA for the CDR3: TGTGCCAGCGACATGGGGCAGACGAAGCAAGATACGCAGTATTTT.

This chain links TRBV5-4 with TRBJ2-7, with 8 bases matching TRBD1. V lost 3 bases to trimming and J lost 3 bases; unmatched junction nucleotides: 8. The CDR3 consists of 15 residues. Per the germline V gene, CDR1 is SGHNT and CDR2 is YYREEE (reference sequence). The CDR3 coding sequence is TGTGCCAGCAGCTCCTGGAGAGACAGGGGCTACGAGCAGTACGTC. Encoded protein: CASSSWRDRGYEQYV.

The chain is built from TRBV4-1 and TRBJ2-1, with a weak D call TRBD2 (7 bases). Trimming stripped 0 bases from V and 2 bases from J, with 17 bases between. Germline CDR1 MGHRA, CDR2 YSYEKL. The CDR3 has 18 residues. CDR3: CASSQDWGGPPAYNEQFF. The CDR3, as DNA: TGCGCCAGCAGCCAAGATTGGGGGGGCCCGCCAGCCTACAATGAGCAGTTCTTC.